This TCR beta chain was sequenced for a study of blood T cell repertoires in COVID-19. Across the whole study: Samples of COVID-19 (acute and convalescent) were obtained from the United States, Italy and Spain.

Clones were sequenced by immunoSEQ multiplex PCR, and TCRdb holds only the in-frame ones, with some missing. Of some 200,000 clones detected, approximately 89% appear once; the ten largest clones hold roughly 0.77%. The participants were between roughly 18 and 100 years old and came from about two dozen US areas. Donors in Cohort 3 who had recovered were those with two negative PCRs, healthcare professional clearance, or resolution of their symptoms. The CDR3 extends over 15 amino acids. The source is a woman younger than 35 who had recovered from COVID-19. The sequencing sample was made of PBMCs or T cells enriched from blood (not recorded which). The V call is TRBV1, the J call TRBJ2-2; the D call TRBD1 from the table was never checked on the DNA. TRBV1 is a documented pseudogene. The CDR3 DNA reads TGCACCAGCAGCCCAGACAGGGGTGGCACCGGGGAGCTGTTTTTT. Amino acid sequence: CTSSPDRGGTGELFF.